The 11 T cell receptor beta chains reported below all come from one sample, sequenced in a study of STAT5B mutations in CD4+ large granular lymphocyte leukemia. The repertoire was sequenced with immunoSEQ multiplex PCR; TCRdb's copy has only in-frame clones and lacks some. This sample has more than 30,000 clones, with nearly 80% found just once. Sequencing was done on a sample of CD4+ T cells from blood buffy coats. The receptors come from a human donor in good health.

The chain uses TRBV6-1 and TRBJ1-2; 7 bases map to TRBD1. V lost 4 bases, J lost 3 bases, and 8 bases stayed unmatched. Germline V gives CDR1 MNHNS, CDR2 SASEGT. The CDR3 has 15 residues. Here the CDR3 DNA reads TGTGCCAGCAGTGCAGCCGGGACAGCGTACTATGGCTACACCTTC. Translating it yields CASSAAGTAYYGYTF.

This chain joins TRBV7-9 and TRBJ2-2, with a weak D call TRBD1 (5 bases). The germline gives CDR1 SEHNR, CDR2 FQNEAQ (reference sequence). The CDR3 length is 13 residues. V lost 7 bases and J lost 1, with 7 bases in between. CDR3 residues: CASKGENTGELFF. The CDR3 coding sequence is TGTGCCAGCAAAGGGGAGAACACCGGGGAGCTGTTTTTT. The complete variable domain, with remaining parts taken from reference TRBV7-9 and TRBJ2-2, reads DTGVSQNPRHKITKRGQNVTFRCDPISEHNRLYWYRQTLGQGPEFLTYFQNEAQLEKSRLLSDRFSAERPKGSFSTLEIQRTEQGDSAMYLCASKGENTGELFFGEGSRLTVL.

J is TRBJ1-2 and V is TRBV5-1; perhaps TRBD1 as D (5 bases). The CDR3 is 12 residues long. CDR1 and CDR2 from the germline V gene are SGHRS and YFSETQ. Trimming cost V 4 bases and J 6 bases, with 10 bases left between them. The CDR3 spells CASSAGHDGYTF. In DNA form, the CDR3 reads TGCGCCAGCAGCGCCGGACACGATGGCTACACCTTC.

V gene TRBV7-9 combines with J gene TRBJ2-3, with TRBD2 identical over 10 bases. From germline, CDR1 is SEHNR and CDR2 FQNEAQ (reference sequence). The ends lost 1 base at V and 5 bases at J; junction bases unmatched: 3. The CDR3 length is 15 residues. The DNA for the CDR3 is TGTGCCAGCAGCTTAGTGGTAGCGGGAGGAGATACGCAGTATTTT. Translated: CASSLVVAGGDTQYF.

The rearrangement uses TRBV5-1 and TRBJ2-5; 7 nucleotides line up with TRBD1. The J call may be faulty, since TRBJ2-7 better matches the DNA end. Germline-derived CDR1 and CDR2 are SGHRS and YFSETQ. The CDR3 covers 15 residues. The CDR3 spells CASSLGPGQSYEQYF. In DNA form, the CDR3 reads TGCGCCAGCAGCTTGGGCCCGGGACAGTCCTACGAGCAGTACTTC.

The V gene is TRBV30, the J gene TRBJ2-2, with 10 positions matching TRBD2. CDR1 is GTSNPN and CDR2 is SVGIG in the germline V gene (reference sequence). The CDR3 loop spans 15 amino acids. Losses at the gene ends were 4 bases for V and 5 bases for J; bases not matched to a gene: 7. In DNA form, the CDR3 reads TGTGCCTGGACTAGCGGGGGATCCTTTACCGGGGAGCTGTTTTTT. Its translation: CAWTSGGSFTGELFF.

The chain has TRBV18 and TRBJ2-1; D uncertain. In germline, CDR1 is KGHSH, CDR2 LQKENI. V was clipped by 0 bases and J by 6 bases, with 9 bases between them. The CDR3 has 14 amino acids. Here the CDR3 DNA reads TGTGCCAGCTCACCACCGGGTCTTCTCAATGAGCAGTTCTTC. This sequence encodes CASSPPGLLNEQFF.

V is TRBV9 and J is TRBJ2-4; 11 bases map to TRBD2. Germline loops: CDR1 SGDLS, CDR2 YYNGEE. The V gene end was trimmed by 4 bases and the J gene end by 9 bases; junction bases not matched to a gene: 12. The CDR3 is 16 residues long. This CDR3 reads CASSPPASGGSSIQYF. CDR3 sequence (DNA): TGTGCCAGCAGCCCCCCGGCTAGCGGGGGGTCAAGCATTCAGTACTTC.

The chain uses TRBV2 and TRBJ2-2, with a weak D call TRBD2 (6 bases). The germline gives CDR1 SNHLY, CDR2 FYNNEI. The CDR3 spans 15 residues. Trimming took 7 bases from V and 0 from J, leaving 12 bases between them. This chain's CDR3 is CASTAGQTNTGELFF. In DNA, the CDR3 is TGTGCCAGCACGGCGGGGCAGACGAACACCGGGGAGCTGTTTTTT.

The rearrangement uses TRBV2 and TRBJ2-5, with D maybe TRBD2 (6 bases). Trimming removed 4 bases at V and 2 bases at J, with 17 bases between. Germline CDR1 is SNHLY and CDR2 is FYNNEI. The CDR3 is 16 residues long. The CDR3 is CASSGGPGLLQETQYF. The CDR3 coding sequence is TGTGCCAGCAGTGGTGGACCGGGACTCCTTCAAGAGACCCAGTACTTC.

This chain joins TRBV7-9 and TRBJ1-2; TRBD1 is a possible D gene (5 bases). This CDR3 is built from 13 residues. Trimming cost V 5 bases and J 7 bases, with 14 bases left between them. Per the germline V gene, CDR1 is SEHNR and CDR2 is FQNEAQ (reference sequence). CDR3 protein: CASSRDGQGGYTF. CDR3 bases: TGTGCCAGCAGCCGAGACGGTCAGGGTGGCTACACCTTC.